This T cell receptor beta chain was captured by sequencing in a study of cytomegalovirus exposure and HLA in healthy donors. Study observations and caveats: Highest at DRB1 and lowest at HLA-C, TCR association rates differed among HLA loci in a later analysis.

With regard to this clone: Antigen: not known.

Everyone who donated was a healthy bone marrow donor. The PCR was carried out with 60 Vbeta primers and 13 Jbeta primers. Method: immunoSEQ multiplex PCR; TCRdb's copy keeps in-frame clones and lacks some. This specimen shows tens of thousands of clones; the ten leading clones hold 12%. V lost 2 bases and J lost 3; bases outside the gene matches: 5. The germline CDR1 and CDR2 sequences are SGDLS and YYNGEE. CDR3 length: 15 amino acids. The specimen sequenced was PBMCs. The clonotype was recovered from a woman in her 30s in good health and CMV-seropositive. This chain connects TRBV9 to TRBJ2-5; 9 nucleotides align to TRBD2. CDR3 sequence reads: CASSVNVAGEETQYF. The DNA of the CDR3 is TGTGCCAGCAGCGTGAACGTAGCGGGAGAAGAGACCCAGTACTTC.